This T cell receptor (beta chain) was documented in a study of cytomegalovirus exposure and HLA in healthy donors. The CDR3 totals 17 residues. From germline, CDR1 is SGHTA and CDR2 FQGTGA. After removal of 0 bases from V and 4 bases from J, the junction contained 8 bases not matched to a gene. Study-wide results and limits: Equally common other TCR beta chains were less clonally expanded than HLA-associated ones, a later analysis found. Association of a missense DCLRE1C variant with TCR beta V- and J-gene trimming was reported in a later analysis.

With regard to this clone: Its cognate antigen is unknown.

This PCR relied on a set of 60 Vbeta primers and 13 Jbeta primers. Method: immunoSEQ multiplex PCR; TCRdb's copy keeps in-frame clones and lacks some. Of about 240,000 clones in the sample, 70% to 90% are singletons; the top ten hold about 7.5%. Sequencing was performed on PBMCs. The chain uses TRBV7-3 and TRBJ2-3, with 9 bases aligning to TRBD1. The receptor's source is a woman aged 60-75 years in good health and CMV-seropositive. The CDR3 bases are TGTGCCAGCAGCTTAACGCACGAGACAGGGGGAGCAGATACGCAGTATTTT. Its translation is CASSLTHETGGADTQYF.